The 21 T cell receptor beta chains given below trace back to one sample, sequenced in a study of cytomegalovirus exposure and HLA in healthy donors. The PCR made use of 60 Vbeta and 13 Jbeta primers. The table came from immunoSEQ multiplex PCR; TCRdb's copy has only in-frame clones and leaves some out. This table holds about 130,000 clones. The sample was PBMCs. These receptor sequences come from a middle-aged woman in good health and CMV-seronegative.

The CDR3 sequence is CASSIRFRGQPQHF. In DNA form, the CDR3 reads TGTGCCAGTAGTATAAGGTTCCGAGGACAGCCCCAGCATTTT. This chain links TRBV19 with TRBJ1-5; no firm D call. This CDR3 spans 14 amino acids. Trimming took off 2 bases at V and 7 bases at J, with 12 bases between the two ends. The V gene's germline CDR1 is LNHDA and CDR2 SQIVND (reference sequence).

This sequence joins TRBV6-5 and TRBJ1-2, with D possibly matching TRBD1 (5 bases). The CDR3 is made up of 11 amino acids. Between the trimmed V and J ends, which lost 9 bases and 4 bases, there was a span of 9 bases. Germline values: CDR1 MNHEY, CDR2 SVGAGI. CDR3 nucleotide sequence: TGTGCCAGTACGGGGGGCTATGGCTACACCTTC. Translating it yields CASTGGYGYTF.

The rearrangement links TRBV7-2 to TRBJ2-2, with TRBD2 identical over 9 bases. Germline trimming cut 1 base from V and 4 bases from J; bases unmatched to any gene: 4. CDR1 and CDR2 from the germline V gene are SGHTA and FQGNSA. The CDR3 spans 16 residues. The CDR3 sequence: CASSLVASGITGELFF. The DNA of the CDR3 is TGTGCCAGCAGCTTAGTTGCTAGCGGGATCACCGGGGAGCTGTTTTTT.

V is TRBV6-5 and J is TRBJ1-3; 7 nucleotides align to TRBD1. Germline V gene lookup returns CDR1 MNHEY and CDR2 SVGAGI. The V gene end was trimmed by 6 bases and the J gene end by 3 bases; junction bases not matched to a gene: 2. This CDR3 has 13 amino acids. The CDR3 coding sequence is TGTGCCAGCAGGGGACAGTATGGAAACACCATATATTTT. It yields the protein CASRGQYGNTIYF.

V gene TRBV5-4 combines with J gene TRBJ1-2, with 7 bases that match TRBD1. The CDR3 sequence is 14 residues long. Trimming took 5 bases from V and 0 from J; bases not matched to a gene: 4. The germline V gene encodes CDR1 SGHNT and CDR2 YYREEE (reference sequence). The CDR3 sequence: CASSSGGSNYGYTF. The CDR3 bases are TGTGCCAGCAGTTCAGGGGGTTCTAACTATGGCTACACCTTC.

In nucleotides, the CDR3 is TGTGCCAGCAGCTTAACTGTACAGGGGGCCGGAGGTAACTATGGCTACACCTTC. Amino acid sequence: CASSLTVQGAGGNYGYTF. The chain couples TRBV11-2 to TRBJ1-2; 9 bases match TRBD1. J lost 1 base, V lost 2 bases, and 11 bases had no gene match. This CDR3 is built from 18 residues. Germline V lookup: CDR1 SGHAT, CDR2 FQNNGV.

The V and J genes are TRBV4-3 and TRBJ1-1, with D possibly being TRBD1 (5 bases). The germline V gene encodes CDR1 LGHNA and CDR2 YSLEER. Trimming stripped 0 bases from V and 4 bases from J, with 9 bases between. This CDR3 is 14 amino acids long. The CDR3 protein is CASSQDVGGTEAFF. As DNA, the CDR3 is TGCGCCAGCAGCCAAGACGTGGGGGGCACTGAAGCTTTCTTT.

The J gene is TRBJ1-5, the V gene TRBV7-9; TRBD1 is a possible D gene (5 bases). This CDR3 comprises 15 residues. The ends were cut back, 5 bases at V and 4 bases at J, with 15 bases in the middle. The V gene's germline CDR1 is SEHNR and CDR2 FQNEAQ (reference sequence). The CDR3 sequence: CASSPQGGSNQPQHF. In DNA, the CDR3 is TGTGCCAGCAGCCCGCAGGGTGGCTCAAATCAGCCCCAGCATTTT.

The chain carries TRBV7-9 and TRBJ1-1; 7 bases align to TRBD1. The CDR3 totals 15 residues. Germline V gene lookup returns CDR1 SEHNR and CDR2 FQNEAQ (reference sequence). The V gene end was trimmed by 1 base and the J gene end by 0 bases; junction bases not matched to a gene: 2. The CDR3 DNA reads TGTGCCAGCAGCTTAGATAGGGGGCTGAACACTGAAGCTTTCTTT. This translates into CASSLDRGLNTEAFF.

The rearrangement uses TRBV10-3 and TRBJ1-1; 9 bases agree with TRBD1. The CDR3 contains 16 residues. J lost 6 bases, V lost 6 bases, and 14 bases had no gene match. Looked up from germline, CDR1 is ENHRY and CDR2 is SYGVKD. The CDR3 DNA sequence: TGTGCCATCAGGGGTCCGGGACAGGGAACAACGCCTGAAGCTTTCTTT. It codes for CAIRGPGQGTTPEAFF.

This sequence joins TRBV27 and TRBJ2-7; a weak D match, TRBD2 (5 bases). The CDR3 is 16 residues long. Trimming left V 6 bases short and J 3 bases short, with 21 bases between. CDR1 and CDR2 (germline): MNHEY, SMNVEV (reference sequence). CDR3 protein: CASRITGRGLNYEQYV. As DNA, the CDR3 is TGTGCCAGCAGAATCACCGGCCGCGGGTTAAACTACGAGCAGTACGTC.

The V call is TRBV6-6, the J call TRBJ1-5; D remains ambiguous. The V gene's germline CDR1 is MNHNY and CDR2 SVGAGI (reference sequence). V was clipped by 6 bases and J by 2 bases, with 17 bases between them. CDR3 length equals 16 residues. The CDR3 nucleotides read TGTGCCAGCAGAGCCCCCCTAGTCCGCGGCAATCAGCCCCAGCATTTT. Residues: CASRAPLVRGNQPQHF.

V usage is TRBV7-9 and J usage is TRBJ2-2; D might be TRBD1 (5 bases). This CDR3 spans 12 amino acids. Per the germline V gene, CDR1 is SEHNR and CDR2 is FQNEAQ (reference sequence). The CDR3 nucleotides read TGTGCAGGCCGCCCAGGGCACGGGGAGCTGTTTTTT. It codes for CAGRPGHGELFF.

The genes are TRBV7-2 and TRBJ1-5; D may be TRBD1 (5 bases). Trimming removed 4 bases at V and 7 bases at J, with 14 bases between. The germline V gene encodes CDR1 SGHTA and CDR2 FQGNSA. The CDR3 spans 14 residues. The CDR3 loop is CASSSFQGPQPQHF. The CDR3 bases are TGTGCCAGCAGCTCCTTCCAGGGCCCCCAGCCCCAGCATTTT. Complete variable domain (other parts from reference TRBV7-2 and TRBJ1-5): GAGVSQSPSNKVTEKGKDVELRCDPISGHTALYWYRQSLGQGLEFLIYFQGNSAPDKSGLPSDRFSAERTGGSVSTLTIQRTQQEDSAVYLCASSSFQGPQPQHFGDGTRLSIL.

The chain employs TRBV7-2 and TRBJ2-2; D is perhaps TRBD2 (7 bases). The germline gives CDR1 SGHTA, CDR2 FQGNSA. Between the trimmed V and J ends, which lost 6 bases and 3 bases, there was a span of 14 bases. This CDR3 is 15 amino acids long. The CDR3 nucleotides read TGTGCCAGCAGTTCGGGGGGCAGGGACACCGGGGAGCTGTTTTTT. Translation: CASSSGGRDTGELFF. Looking up the rest from reference TRBV7-2 and TRBJ2-2 gives the full variable domain: GAGVSQSPSNKVTEKGKDVELRCDPISGHTALYWYRQSLGQGLEFLIYFQGNSAPDKSGLPSDRFSAERTGGSVSTLTIQRTQQEDSAVYLCASSSGGRDTGELFFGEGSRLTVL.

The chain employs TRBV19 and TRBJ1-2; D not certain. V gave up 9 bases and J gave up 2 bases, with 22 bases separating them. There are 16 residues in the CDR3. CDR1 and CDR2 (germline): LNHDA, SQIVND (reference sequence). In DNA, the CDR3 is TGTGCCAGCCTACCCTCGGGAGGGATCGCCAACTATGGCTACACCTTC. Protein sequence: CASLPSGGIANYGYTF.

V gene TRBV7-8 combines with J gene TRBJ1-6; D might be TRBD1 (5 bases). The germline gives CDR1 SGHVS, CDR2 FQNEAQ. Trimming took 3 bases from V and 0 from J, leaving 21 bases between them. The CDR3 sequence is 20 residues long. Here the CDR3 DNA reads TGTGCCAGCAGCTTCCCGGCGGGGCGCGGGATAAGCTCCTATAATTCACCCCTCCACTTT. Its protein product is CASSFPAGRGISSYNSPLHF. Using reference TRBV7-8 and TRBJ1-6 for the parts outside the CDR3, the full variable domain is GAGVSQSPRYKVAKRGQDVALRCDPISGHVSLFWYQQALGQGPEFLTYFQNEAQLDKSGLPSDRFFAERPEGSVSTLKIQRTQQEDSAVYLCASSFPAGRGISSYNSPLHFGNGTRLTVT.

The chain employs TRBV7-9 and TRBJ1-1; 7 positions agree with TRBD1. Losses at the gene ends were 8 bases for V and 5 bases for J; bases not matched to a gene: 11. The germline V gene has CDR1 SEHNR and CDR2 FQNEAQ (reference sequence). The CDR3 spans 14 residues. DNA of the CDR3: TGTGCCAGCTCCAGACAGGGAAGGTTGACTGAAGCTTTCTTT. It translates to CASSRQGRLTEAFF.

The chain couples TRBV4-1 to TRBJ2-7, with D maybe TRBD2 (5 bases). Between the trimmed V and J ends, which lost 5 bases and 5 bases, there was a span of 10 bases. The CDR3 runs 12 residues. The V gene's germline CDR1 is MGHRA and CDR2 YSYEKL. The CDR3 here is CASSGPGNEQYF. CDR3 nucleotides: TGCGCCAGCAGCGGCCCGGGAAACGAGCAGTACTTC.

The J gene is TRBJ2-2, the V gene TRBV4-1, with 11 bases fitting TRBD1. Unmatched junction bases numbered 10, after V lost 2 bases and J lost 8 bases. CDR3 length: 17 residues. Germline assignment: CDR1 MGHRA and CDR2 YSYEKL. The CDR3 is CASSQILGTGGRGELFF. The CDR3 bases are TGCGCCAGCAGCCAAATCCTTGGGACAGGGGGTAGGGGGGAGCTGTTTTTT.

The V call is TRBV9, the J call TRBJ1-1; D may be TRBD1 (5 bases). From germline, CDR1 is SGDLS and CDR2 YYNGEE. Trimming stripped 4 bases from V and 5 bases from J, with 24 bases between. CDR3 length: 17 residues. The CDR3 DNA reads as TGTGCCAGCAGCCCCCGGGCAGGGCACTACCCCGAGACTGAAGCTTTCTTT. It yields the protein CASSPRAGHYPETEAFF.